This T cell receptor (beta chain) emerged from a study of blood T cell repertoires in COVID-19. Germline V gene data show CDR1 as SGHRS and CDR2 as YFSETQ. The trim removed 2 bases at V and 10 bases at J, leaving 7 bases unmatched. The CDR3 is 15 residues long. This clone appeared a few times. The method was immunoSEQ multiplex PCR; TCRdb's version includes in-frame clones alone and lacks a portion of them. Of about 200,000 clones listed, about 80% are singletons. The gene calls are TRBV5-1 and TRBJ2-1, with 12 bases identical to TRBD2. Specimen: peripheral blood. This TCR was sampled from a woman of 80 years or more with COVID-19, enrolled during active disease. In DNA form, the CDR3 reads TGCGCCAGCAGCTTTTCTACCGGACTAGCGGGGGAGCAGTTCTTC. The encoded protein is CASSFSTGLAGEQFF. The full variable domain, its missing parts supplied by reference TRBV5-1 and TRBJ2-1, is KAGVTQTPRYLIKTRGQQVTLSCSPISGHRSVSWYQQTPGQGLQFLFEYFSETQRNKGNFPGRFSGRQFSNSRSEMNVSTLELGDSALYLCASSFSTGLAGEQFFGPGTRLTVL.